This TCR beta chain was captured in a study of T cell responses to AZD1222 COVID-19 vaccine. Study-level points and caveats: Unmutated regions of variants are reportedly targeted by nearly half of spike-specific TCRs. Only a handful of people who got AZD1222 tested seropositive at baseline. Spike-specific TCR breadth and depth both grew after two AZD1222 doses.

Trimming cost V 0 bases and J 5 bases, with 8 bases left between them. This CDR3 is 15 amino acids long. Germline V lookup: CDR1 MGHRA, CDR2 YSYEKL. TCRdb's copy holds only in-frame clones and misses some; the assay was immunoSEQ multiplex PCR. The data hold about 72,000 clones, with over 75% observed a single time. With regard to this clone: Its antigen is as yet unknown.

This sequence joins TRBV4-1 and TRBJ1-6; D not certain. The sequences come from peripheral blood, collected on day 0 of AZD1222 vaccination. This TCR came from an adult in good health. CDR3 nucleotides: TGCGCCAGCAGCCAAGATCGCGCGGATAATTCACCCCTCCACTTT. This sequence encodes CASSQDRADNSPLHF.